This T cell receptor beta chain was observed in a study of cytomegalovirus exposure and HLA in healthy donors. 60 Vbeta and 13 Jbeta primers were used in PCR. TCRdb keeps only in-frame clones here, not all; method: immunoSEQ multiplex PCR. Of 110,000 or so clones in the sample, about 80% were seen once. V gave up 3 bases and J gave up 0 bases; unmatched junction bases: 7. The germline gives CDR1 WSHSY, CDR2 SAAADI. The CDR3 is 16 amino acids. The TCR originated in a woman in her fifties or sixties in good health and CMV-seropositive. Material for sequencing was PBMCs. This rearrangement joins TRBV10-2 to TRBJ2-7; 8 bases fit TRBD2. For the CDR3, the DNA is TGCGCCAGCAGTGACTTGGCTAGCGGGCCCTCCTACGAGCAGTACTTC. This sequence encodes CASSDLASGPSYEQYF.